Below, 21 T cell receptor beta chains from the same sample are listed, as sequenced in a study of regulatory dendritic cells for organ transplantation. This table comes from immunoSEQ multiplex PCR, and its TCRdb copy is limited to in-frame clones, with some not included. The sample consists of fewer than 40,000 clones, approximately 88% of them appearing once. Sequenced sample: naive CD4+ T cells from blood. Subset meaning: CD45RA+ naive T cells. The receptors were sampled from a human donor in good health.

V and J are TRBV7-3 and TRBJ2-5, with 13 bases lining up with TRBD2. The germline V gene has CDR1 SGHTA and CDR2 FQGTGA. This CDR3 is 17 amino acids long. Unmatched junction bases numbered 7, after V lost 5 bases and J lost 1 base. The CDR3 nucleotides are TGTGCCAGCAGCCCTCACGGGACTAGCGGGACCCAAGAGACCCAGTACTTC. It encodes CASSPHGTSGTQETQYF.

CDR3 bases: TGTGCCAGCAGCCCAACGGGGACAGCACTCTATGGCTACACCTTC. Translating gives CASSPTGTALYGYTF. J is TRBJ1-2 and V is TRBV5-8; 7 nucleotides agree with TRBD1. Germline CDR1 reads SGHTS; CDR2 reads YDEGEE. After removal of 4 bases from V and 4 bases from J, the junction contained 10 bases not matched to a gene. There are 15 residues in the CDR3.

The gene calls are TRBV5-6 and TRBJ1-5; TRBD1 matches at 9 bases. Trimming took 4 bases from V and 5 from J; bases not matched to a gene: 10. Germline V gives CDR1 SGHDT, CDR2 YYEEEE. This CDR3 spans 16 amino acids. The CDR3 protein is CASSVTGTGIDQPQHF. In DNA form, the CDR3 reads TGTGCCAGCAGCGTAACCGGGACAGGGATAGATCAGCCCCAGCATTTT.

The chain recombines TRBV7-8 with TRBJ2-2; 10 bases line up with TRBD2. This CDR3 region has 19 residues. Per germline, CDR1 SGHVS and CDR2 FQNEAQ. V shed 0 bases and J 2 bases; nucleotides not matched to a gene: 9. CDR3 amino acids: CASSLALRTSGFNTGELFF. As DNA, the CDR3 is TGTGCCAGCAGCTTAGCGCTCCGGACTAGCGGATTTAACACCGGGGAGCTGTTTTTT.

A single count supports this clone. The chain uses TRBV19 and TRBJ1-1, with D possibly TRBD1 on 5 matching bases. Trimming pared 5 bases from V and 1 base from J, leaving 20 bases between. The CDR3 sequence is 17 residues long. The V gene's germline CDR1 is LNHDA and CDR2 SQIVND (reference sequence). The CDR3 bases are TGTGCCAGTAGTCCGGGACGGGGCCCAATGGGGAACACTGAAGCTTTCTTT. Translated, it gives CASSPGRGPMGNTEAFF.

The CDR3 DNA is TGTGCCAGCAGCTTGAAGGGGAACTACGAGCAGTACTTC. This codes for CASSLKGNYEQYF. This sequence joins TRBV7-2 and TRBJ2-7, with D possibly matching TRBD1 (5 bases). This CDR3 region has 13 residues. Deletions cut 3 bases from V and 3 bases from J, with 9 bases between. The germline V gene has CDR1 SGHTA and CDR2 FQGNSA.

This chain connects TRBV19 to TRBJ1-1; D gene uncertain. The CDR3 sequence is 13 residues long. V was pared by 6 bases and J by 1 base, with 9 bases between. Germline V gene data show CDR1 as LNHDA and CDR2 as SQIVND (reference sequence). The chain's CDR3 is CASSGHTNTEAFF. The CDR3 DNA sequence: TGTGCCAGTAGCGGGCACACGAACACTGAAGCTTTCTTT.

The rearrangement joins TRBV6-1 to TRBJ2-5, with 7 bases that match TRBD2. Losses at the gene ends were 4 bases for V and 1 base for J; bases not matched to a gene: 3. Germline CDR1 MNHNS, CDR2 SASEGT. The CDR3 spans 14 residues. Here the CDR3 DNA reads TGTGCCAGCAGTGCACCGGGAGGCCAAGAGACCCAGTACTTC. Its protein product is CASSAPGGQETQYF.

The chain couples TRBV18 to TRBJ2-7; weak D call: TRBD2 (6 bases). V dropped 3 bases and J dropped 4 bases, with 13 bases sitting between them. The germline gives CDR1 KGHSH, CDR2 LQKENI. CDR3 length equals 14 residues. Written as DNA, the CDR3 is TGTGCCAGCTCACCGGGACTCGGGGGATACGAGCAGTACTTC. This encodes CASSPGLGGYEQYF.

This clone showed up just once. The V call is TRBV11-3, the J call TRBJ2-2; D might be TRBD1 (5 bases). The germline V gene has CDR1 SGHNT and CDR2 YENEEA. The length of the CDR3 is 17 residues. V lost 1 base to trimming and J lost 5 bases, with 17 bases between them. The CDR3 region has the DNA TGTGCCAGCAGCTTAGGTCTGTCTGCAGGGTTAACCGGGGAGCTGTTTTTT. It yields the protein CASSLGLSAGLTGELFF.

The chain is built from TRBV11-3 and TRBJ2-1; TRBD1 agrees at 8 bases. Germline V gives CDR1 SGHNT, CDR2 YENEEA. CDR3 length equals 14 residues. V gave up 5 bases and J gave up 9 bases; unmatched junction bases: 9. Here the CDR3 reads CASSPGQGGTEQFF. In DNA form, the CDR3 reads TGTGCCAGCAGCCCAGGACAGGGTGGCACTGAGCAGTTCTTC.

The chain links TRBV6-5 to TRBJ2-1; D is undetermined. Deletions cut 0 bases from V and 6 bases from J, with 15 bases between. The length of the CDR3 is 16 residues. Germline V lookup: CDR1 MNHEY, CDR2 SVGAGI. The CDR3 here is CASSYSTSRASNEQFF. The CDR3 nucleotides are TGTGCCAGCAGTTACTCTACCTCTCGGGCCAGCAATGAGCAGTTCTTC.

The V gene is TRBV4-1, the J gene TRBJ1-3, with a possible D match to TRBD1 (5 bases). Germline lookup yields CDR1 MGHRA and CDR2 YSYEKL. The CDR3 contains 15 residues. Trimming removed 6 bases at V and 0 bases at J, with 12 bases between. The DNA of the CDR3 is TGCGCCAGCAGTTCCAGGGAGCCCTCTGGAAACACCATATATTTT. This gives the protein CASSSREPSGNTIYF.

The rearrangement links TRBV27 to TRBJ2-1, with D perhaps TRBD1 (5 bases). V was trimmed by 0 bases and J by 9 bases, leaving 24 bases between them. This CDR3 is built from 18 residues. The V gene's germline CDR1 is MNHEY and CDR2 SMNVEV (reference sequence). The DNA for the CDR3 is TGTGCCAGCAGTTTATCAATCGGGTGGTGGGGCGGTCACGGTGAGCAGTTCTTC. Translation gives CASSLSIGWWGGHGEQFF.

The rearrangement joins TRBV2 to TRBJ1-2; tentative D call: TRBD1 (6 bases). CDR1 is SNHLY, CDR2 FYNNEI, per germline. The V and J ends lost 3 bases and 8 bases respectively, with 16 bases between them. The CDR3 consists of 14 residues. The CDR3 sequence: CASSDRTGIDGYTF. CDR3 DNA sequence: TGTGCCAGCAGTGATCGTACAGGGATTGACGGCTACACCTTC.

The rearrangement links TRBV2 to TRBJ2-2, with D perhaps matching TRBD1 (6 bases). Germline V lookup: CDR1 SNHLY, CDR2 FYNNEI. V was pared by 7 bases and J by 4 bases, with 13 bases between. This CDR3 has 14 residues. The CDR3 region is CASIPQGTTGELFF. The CDR3 bases are TGTGCCAGCATCCCCCAGGGGACCACCGGGGAGCTGTTTTTT.

This chain joins TRBV6-5 and TRBJ1-5, with D possibly TRBD1 on 5 matching bases. CDR1 and CDR2 from the germline V gene are MNHEY and SVGAGI. The CDR3 has 13 amino acids. V dropped 6 bases and J dropped 13 bases, with 19 bases sitting between them. The CDR3 sequence: CASSSTFVSGQHF. Written as DNA, the CDR3 is TGTGCCAGCAGCTCCACATTCGTATCAGGGCAGCATTTT.

V usage is TRBV2 and J usage is TRBJ2-7; D not resolved. V gave up 0 bases and J gave up 0 bases, with 9 bases separating them. There are 15 residues in the CDR3. Germline CDR1 and CDR2: SNHLY and FYNNEI. The CDR3 loop is CASSEALPGSYEQYF. CDR3 in DNA: TGTGCCAGCAGTGAAGCGCTTCCGGGCTCCTACGAGCAGTACTTC.

J is TRBJ2-1 and V is TRBV19, with 9 bases fitting TRBD1. This CDR3 region has 15 residues. Trimming at V came to 1 base and at J to 4 bases, leaving 2 bases not matched to a gene. In germline, CDR1 is LNHDA, CDR2 SQIVND (reference sequence). The DNA of the CDR3 is TGTGCCAGTAGTATAGCCGGGACAGGGTACAATGAGCAGTTCTTC. Its protein product is CASSIAGTGYNEQFF. Looking up the rest from reference TRBV19 and TRBJ2-1 gives the full variable domain: DGGITQSPKYLFRKEGQNVTLSCEQNLNHDAMYWYRQDPGQGLRLIYYSQIVNDFQKGDIAEGYSVSREKKESFPLTVTSAQKNPTAFYLCASSIAGTGYNEQFFGPGTRLTVL.

The V gene is TRBV9, the J gene TRBJ2-7; D uncertain. The CDR3 has 14 amino acids. V lost 0 bases and J lost 3, with 10 bases in between. Germline values: CDR1 SGDLS, CDR2 YYNGEE. CDR3 bases: TGTGCCAGCAGCGTAGGGAGTTTGGGCTACGAGCAGTACTTC. The encoded protein is CASSVGSLGYEQYF.

This clone has just one count. The DNA for the CDR3 is TGTGCCAGCAGTATCCGATGGACAGGGCGGGGTACTAATGAAAAACTGTTTTTT. Its translation: CASSIRWTGRGTNEKLFF. The chain combines TRBV2 with TRBJ1-4, with TRBD1 identical over 8 bases. In germline, CDR1 is SNHLY, CDR2 FYNNEI. V gave up 5 bases and J gave up 2 bases; unmatched junction bases: 13. CDR3 length: 18 residues.